This T cell receptor (beta chain) was recovered during a study of CD8+ T cells in alopecia areata. Study-wide results and limits: Expanded CD8+ clones among the top 100, as well as scalp clonality, were significantly decreased by tofacitinib. Patients shared TCRs less clearly than mice did, possibly for HLA-related reasons. Among the cells sequenced in scalp samples are also the resident alphabeta T cells of normal skin.

Reverse transcription of extracted RNA yielded cDNA, which provided the sequencing template. The method was immunoSEQ multiplex PCR; TCRdb's version includes in-frame clones alone and lacks a portion of them. The table includes about 200,000 clones, roughly 64% detected once. In the case of this clone: The antigen remains unidentified.

The germline V gene encodes CDR1 SGHDN and CDR2 FVKESK. V was trimmed by 1 base and J by 6 bases, leaving 7 bases between them. The CDR3 is 13 amino acids. Sample treatment: oral pan-JAK inhibitor, 5-10 mg twice daily. The J gene is TRBJ2-4, the V gene TRBV14; D tentatively reads TRBD1 or TRBD2 (5 bases each). This clonotype was obtained from a human donor with alopecia areata. The specimen comprised CD4+ T cells sorted from blood, sampled at week 4, from a patient treated with tofacitinib. Here the CDR3 reads CASSQVGGNIQYF. In nucleotides, the CDR3 is TGTGCCAGCAGCCAAGTTGGGGGAAACATTCAGTACTTC.